The subject of this entry is one TCR beta chain. Its cognate antigen is unknown. The sample belongs to a study of T cells after posttransplantation cyclophosphamide. Regarding the study as a whole: TRB overlap between skin or GI tissue T cells and blood was limited. Recipient CMV seropositivity and CMV reactivation strongly tracked TRB clonality. Later post-transplant blood repertoires were often dominated by donor CD8+ memory clones.

This CDR3 has 17 amino acids. Libraries were prepared by immunoSEQ multiplex PCR; TCRdb keeps only in-frame clonotypes and omits some of them. The sample presents 5,000 or so clones, none singletons. A marrow graft followed busulfan-fludarabine conditioning, with cyclophosphamide on days +3 and +4. The input for sequencing was PBMCs, taken around 400 days after allogeneic stem cell transplant with posttransplant cyclophosphamide. V and J are TRBV21-1 and TRBJ1-2; the D call TRBD1 from the table was never checked on the DNA. TRBV21-1 is noted as a pseudogene. This receptor was taken from a male patient between 60 and 69 years old who received an allogeneic stem cell transplant from a related donor, was CMV-positive, and had acute GVHD only. The graft donor may account for some of the T cells. The CDR3 sequence: CASSKVRATGANYGYTF. As DNA, the CDR3 is TGTGCCAGCAGCAAAGTAAGGGCCACAGGGGCTAACTATGGCTACACCTTC.